This is a list of T cell receptor beta chains from one sample in a study of blood T cell repertoires in COVID-19. Clones were sequenced by immunoSEQ multiplex PCR, and TCRdb holds only the in-frame ones, with some missing. The table has about 130,000 clones, around 79% seen once; the top ten hold more than 15%. Source material: peripheral blood. The source is an older man with acute or convalescent COVID-19. Both conserved end residues are part of each CDR3. A D gene is named only where the DNA matches it firmly. The size entry is marked missing in some rows and otherwise reads once, few, many or a size class.

CDR3: CASSWRTGGEETQYF; DNA: TGCGCCAGCAGCTGGAGGACAGGGGGGGAAGAGACCCAGTACTTC; size: NA; V: TRBV5-1; D: TRBD1; J: TRBJ2-5
CDR3: CASSEERGGSTDTQYF; DNA: TGTGCCAGCAGTGAAGAGCGGGGGGGGAGCACAGATACGCAGTATTTT; size: NA; V: TRBV2; D: TRBD2; J: TRBJ2-3
CDR3: CASSLDSYNEQFF; DNA: TGTGCCAGCAGCTTAGACAGTTACAATGAGCAGTTCTTC; size: NA; V: TRBV6-6; D: NA; J: TRBJ2-1
CDR3: CASSVQGTGRDTQYF; DNA: TGTGCCAGCAGCGTACAGGGGACGGGACGGGATACGCAGTATTTT; size: NA; V: TRBV2; D: TRBD1; J: TRBJ2-3
CDR3: CASSLGTGNGYTF; DNA: TGTGCCAGCAGCCTCGGGACAGGGAATGGCTACACCTTC; size: NA; V: TRBV5-4; D: TRBD1; J: TRBJ1-2
CDR3: CASSGQGYVYNSPLHF; DNA: TGTGCCAGCAGCGGACAGGGGTATGTCTATAATTCACCCCTCCACTTT; size: once; V: TRBV11-2; D: TRBD1; J: TRBJ1-6
CDR3: CASRRTVQMYEQYF; DNA: TGTGCCAGCAGGAGGACAGTACAGATGTACGAGCAGTACTTC; size: many; V: TRBV6-5; D: NA; J: TRBJ2-7
CDR3: CASSQDLEDGYTF; DNA: TGTGCCAGCAGCCAAGATCTGGAGGATGGCTACACCTTC; size: NA; V: TRBV3-1/TRBV3-2; D: NA; J: TRBJ1-2
CDR3: CASSLSRDRGPNTEAFF; DNA: TGTGCCAGCTCACTAAGCCGGGACAGGGGGCCGAACACTGAAGCTTTCTTT; size: NA; V: TRBV18; D: TRBD1; J: TRBJ1-1
CDR3: CASSFRTSGGEIEQFF; DNA: TGTGCCAGCAGCTTCCGGACTAGCGGGGGGGAAATTGAGCAGTTCTTC; size: NA; V: TRBV7-9; D: TRBD2; J: TRBJ2-1
CDR3: CASSQTGGGFLPLHF; DNA: TGTGCCAGCAGCCAGACAGGGGGTGGTTTTTTGCCCCTCCACTTT; size: NA; V: TRBV5-6; D: TRBD1; J: TRBJ1-6
CDR3: CASSQRQADSPLHF; DNA: TGTGCCAGCAGCCAGAGACAGGCGGATTCACCCCTCCACTTT; size: NA; V: TRBV7-2; D: NA; J: TRBJ1-6
CDR3: CASSPLQGYEQYF; DNA: TGTGCCAGCAGCCCTTTACAGGGCTACGAGCAGTACTTC; size: NA; V: TRBV11-2; D: NA; J: TRBJ2-7
CDR3: CASSLQGQGPTGELFF; DNA: TGCGCCAGCAGCTTGCAGGGACAGGGGCCCACCGGGGAGCTGTTTTTT; size: NA; V: TRBV5-1; D: TRBD1; J: TRBJ2-2
CDR3: CASSLGLPGQGALGYTF; DNA: TGTGCCAGCAGCTTAGGCCTCCCGGGACAGGGGGCGCTTGGCTACACCTTC; size: NA; V: TRBV11-2; D: TRBD1; J: TRBJ1-2
CDR3: CASSLGRTRLAGANNEQFF; DNA: TGTGCCAGCAGCTTAGGAAGAACACGACTAGCGGGAGCCAACAATGAGCAGTTCTTC; size: NA; V: TRBV7-2; D: TRBD2; J: TRBJ2-1
CDR3: CASSLKQGVETQYF; DNA: TGTGCCAGCAGCTTGAAGCAGGGGGTAGAGACCCAGTACTTC; size: NA; V: TRBV5-4; D: TRBD1; J: TRBJ2-5
CDR3: CASSVGQGLSAEAFF; DNA: TGTGCCAGCAGTGTAGGACAGGGGCTGAGCGCTGAAGCTTTCTTT; size: NA; V: TRBV2; D: TRBD1; J: TRBJ1-1
CDR3: CASSLAGVFQDTQYF; DNA: TGTGCCAGTAGTCTGGCGGGGGTCTTTCAAGATACGCAGTATTTT; size: NA; V: TRBV19; D: TRBD2; J: TRBJ2-3
CDR3: CASSLGQGSQETQYF; DNA: TGCGCCAGCAGCTTAGGACAGGGGTCACAAGAGACCCAGTACTTC; size: NA; V: TRBV5-1; D: TRBD1; J: TRBJ2-5
CDR3: CASSFTGGGETQYF; DNA: TGCGCCAGCAGCTTTACAGGGGGCGGGGAGACCCAGTACTTC; size: NA; V: TRBV5-1; D: TRBD1; J: TRBJ2-5
CDR3: CASSTRSRAGVGYTF; DNA: TGTGCCAGCAGTACTCGAAGTCGGGCCGGGGTTGGCTACACCTTC; size: NA; V: TRBV6-2/TRBV6-3; D: NA; J: TRBJ1-2
CDR3: CASSLGTGDDEQFF; DNA: TGTGCCAGCAGCTTAGGTACAGGTGATGATGAGCAGTTCTTC; size: NA; V: TRBV11-3; D: NA; J: TRBJ2-1
CDR3: CASSPPGQINYGYTF; DNA: TGTGCCAGCTCACCACCCGGACAGATTAACTATGGCTACACCTTC; size: NA; V: TRBV18; D: NA; J: TRBJ1-2
CDR3: CASSITPIGVSSAQYF; DNA: TGTGCCAGCAGTATTACCCCTATAGGGGTTAGCTCGGCCCAGTACTTC; size: many; V: TRBV6-2/TRBV6-3; D: NA; J: TRBJ2-5
CDR3: CASSLDPGGYEQYF; DNA: TGTGCCAGCAGCTTAGATCCGGGGGGCTACGAGCAGTACTTC; size: NA; V: TRBV11-3; D: TRBD2; J: TRBJ2-7
CDR3: CASSSGGPRVTGELFF; DNA: TGTGCCAGCTCTAGCGGGGGGCCACGAGTCACCGGGGAGCTGTTTTTT; size: NA; V: TRBV19; D: TRBD2; J: TRBJ2-2
CDR3: CAISESIQGSHEQYF; DNA: TGTGCCATCAGTGAGTCGATTCAGGGCTCCCACGAGCAGTACTTC; size: NA; V: TRBV10-3; D: NA; J: TRBJ2-7
CDR3: CASSYRGSGYEQYF; DNA: TGTGCCAGCAGTTACAGGGGGTCGGGCTACGAGCAGTACTTC; size: NA; V: TRBV6-6; D: NA; J: TRBJ2-7
CDR3: CASSLGGRMQTQYF; DNA: TGTGCCAGCAGCCTGGGAGGGCGGATGCAGACCCAGTACTTC; size: few; V: TRBV3-1/TRBV3-2; D: TRBD2; J: TRBJ2-5